This T cell receptor beta chain was identified during a study of OX40 agonist ivuxolimab in advanced cancers. Study background: Ivuxolimab, an antibody that agonizes OX40 (CD134), was administered to the patients. Mean age approximately 55 years, range roughly 20 to 85; around 80% male. Study-level results: Low normalized clonal expansion also occurred in some nonresponding patients. The work left the antigen specificity of expanded peripheral T cells undetermined.

About this clone itself: Its antigen is currently unknown.

Produced via immunoSEQ multiplex PCR; TCRdb's table is partial and in-frame only. There are 68,000 or so clones in the sample; roughly 80% occur only once, and 11% lies in the top ten. This CDR3 has 15 residues. Germline-derived CDR1 and CDR2 are PRHDT and FYEKMQ (reference sequence). V was shortened by 5 bases and J by 4 bases, with 18 bases between the two germline ends. The origin of this receptor is an adult with an advanced solid tumor such as melanoma, head and neck, liver or kidney cancer. The source material was CD4+ or CD8+ T cells sorted from blood, sampled in a trial of the OX40 agonist ivuxolimab. The rearrangement links TRBV13 to TRBJ2-7; D may be TRBD1 or TRBD2 (5 bases each). CDR3 sequence reads: CASSPRDEAVYEQYF. The CDR3 DNA sequence: TGTGCCAGCAGCCCACGGGACGAGGCGGTGTACGAGCAGTACTTC.